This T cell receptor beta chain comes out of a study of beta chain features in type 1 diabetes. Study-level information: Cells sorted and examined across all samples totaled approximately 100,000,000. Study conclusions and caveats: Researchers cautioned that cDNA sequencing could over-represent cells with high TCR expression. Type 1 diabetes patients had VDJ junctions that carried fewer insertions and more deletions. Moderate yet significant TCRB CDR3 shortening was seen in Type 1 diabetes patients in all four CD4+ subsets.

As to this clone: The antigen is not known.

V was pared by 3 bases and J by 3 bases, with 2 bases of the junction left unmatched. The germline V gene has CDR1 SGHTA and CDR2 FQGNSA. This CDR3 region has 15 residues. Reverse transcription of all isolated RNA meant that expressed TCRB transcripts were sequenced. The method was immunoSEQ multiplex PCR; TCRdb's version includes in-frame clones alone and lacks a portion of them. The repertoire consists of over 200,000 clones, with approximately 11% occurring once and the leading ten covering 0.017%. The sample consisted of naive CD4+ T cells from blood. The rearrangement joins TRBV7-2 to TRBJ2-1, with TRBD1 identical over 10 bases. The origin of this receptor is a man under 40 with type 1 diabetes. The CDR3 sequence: CASSLGQGHYNEQFF. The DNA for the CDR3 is TGTGCCAGCAGCTTGGGACAGGGGCACTACAATGAGCAGTTCTTC.